One TCR beta chain is described in this entry. CDR3 length: 15 residues. V dropped 0 bases and J dropped 3 bases, with 7 bases sitting between them. Germline V gives CDR1 SGHDT, CDR2 YYEEEE. This record belongs to a study of blood T cell repertoires in COVID-19. Data came from immunoSEQ multiplex PCR; TCRdb stores just in-frame clones and leaves some out. The sample lists approximately 250,000 clones, 84% occurring once. The sequence was obtained from a middle-aged woman who had recovered from COVID-19. The chain couples TRBV5-6 to TRBJ2-6; possibly TRBD2 for D (6 bases). The sample was peripheral blood. CDR3 nucleotides: TGTGCCAGCAGCTTGGGGAGGGTTGGGGCCAACGTCCTGACTTTC. This translates into CASSLGRVGANVLTF.